This paragraph reports one T cell receptor beta chain. Its antigen is not known. This sample was included in a study of cytomegalovirus exposure and HLA in healthy donors. Study as a whole: In a later analysis, it was reported that the roughly 130 validation repertoires had been produced on the same platform as the roughly 610 repertoires belonging to the first cohort. The study's findings and limits: The finding came from a later analysis; first-cohort TCR clusters tended to co-occur in the approximately 120 validation repertoires. Altogether, some 170 TCR beta chains were recorded as cytomegalovirus-associated.

The donors were part of the validation cohort, which consisted of 120 subjects and was separate from the first cohort of around 620 subjects. Clones were read by immunoSEQ multiplex PCR, and TCRdb kept only the in-frame ones, dropping some. The table includes 100,000 to 120,000 clones, roughly 90% detected once. This CDR3 has 13 residues. The V segment lost 7 bases and the J segment 4 bases; nucleotides outside the gene matches: 9. Germline V CDR1 and CDR2: SQVTM, ANQGSEA. Sequencing used PBMCs. This chain joins TRBV29-1 and TRBJ1-2; 7 bases are shared with TRBD1. This sequence was found in a woman aged 18-30 years in good health and CMV-seronegative. This CDR3 reads CSGIGTESYGYTF. The DNA of the CDR3 is TGCAGCGGGATCGGGACAGAGAGCTATGGCTACACCTTC.